This TCR beta chain was captured by sequencing in a study of blood T cell repertoires in COVID-19. Study-wide background: COVID-19 samples collected from the United States, Italy and Spain covered acute and convalescent phases. PBMCs, B-cell-depleted T cells, or T cells provided the cDNA or gDNA that made up the material.

There are 14 residues in the CDR3. Germline CDR1 reads SGHRS; CDR2 reads YFSETQ. V was pared by 0 bases and J by 7 bases, with 11 bases between. As processed by the authors: Cell counts per sample came from amplifying reference gene primers. Libraries were prepared by immunoSEQ multiplex PCR; TCRdb keeps only in-frame clonotypes and omits some of them. V and J calls and clone size are those listed in that table; D and trimming were worked out from the DNA. The sample has 55,000 to 65,000 clones; about 85% are singletons. V and J are TRBV5-1 and TRBJ2-1; possibly TRBD1 for D (6 bases). The sequenced material came from peripheral blood. This clonotype originated in a human donor with acute or convalescent COVID-19. The donor label of this sample is uncertain. The CDR3 region has the DNA TGCGCCAGCAGCTTGGTGGCAGGGGCGAATGAGCAGTTCTTC. As protein: CASSLVAGANEQFF.